This T cell receptor beta chain stems from a study of blood T cell repertoires in COVID-19 (dated by TCRdb to the early 2020s). As for the study more broadly: Samples from collaborators originated in the United States, Italy and Spain and spanned both the acute and convalescent phases of COVID-19. The prospective study material was composed of cDNA or gDNA derived from T cells, B-cell-depleted T cells, or PBMCs. Subjects who had been exposed to COVID-19, were actively infected with it, or had recovered from it provided the deeply sampled blood TCRbeta repertoires that made up the dataset. The repertoires were released in a freely available public database intended as a resource for research on the immune response to SARS-CoV-2. Samples were obtained from the ongoing ImmuneRACE study (first 160 participants) and from 950 to 1,500 subjects provided by 6 global collaborators. Sample metadata almost always included a de-identified subject ID, COVID-19 status, age in years and sex. Where available, HLA class I and class II types were taken from metadata supplied by the sample provider and were not determined by assay-based typing. Points the paper makes about the study in general: The quantity of clinical and demographic metadata differed by source and by participant and was supplied without curation.

Participants in the prospective study were enrolled through a virtual design, were aged about 18 to 100 years, and lived in about two dozen United States geographic areas. In the prospective study, participants were assigned to cohorts based on the clinical history participants reported in a screening survey and a study questionnaire. For ImmuneRACE Cohort 3, a participant was defined as recovered based on two consecutive negative NP/OP PCR tests, clearance by a healthcare professional, or resolution of symptoms. Mobile phlebotomists in the prospective study collected whole blood, serum and a nasopharyngeal or oropharyngeal swab from every participant. Participants in the prospective study had the option to provide additional blood draws and questionnaires over a 2-month period. Before DNA extraction, prospective study blood samples were shipped either frozen or at room temperature. TCRbeta CDR3 regions were amplified from genomic DNA by means of the immunoSEQ Assay, a bias-controlled multiplex PCR. In the original analysis: The number of nucleated cells in each sample was estimated from the amplification of reference gene primers within the assay. To quantify the absolute abundance of each unique TCRbeta CDR3 rearrangement, sequence reads were collapsed and filtered. For each sample, productive Simpson clonality was calculated as the square root of Simpson's diversity index over productive rearrangements. This immuneACCESS table, as held by TCRdb, lists in-frame sequences with V and J called but not all clones. Of the missing ones, under half trace to an unresolved V gene in checked studies; the others have no known cause. Clone size and the V and J calls come from that table; the DNA yielded D and trimming. The sample has over 150,000 clones on record, more than 80% of them singletons. The biggest ten clones account for 6% to 6.5% of the sample.

Remarks on this clone: Its antigen remains unidentified. No base-level quality is on record; no much larger clone is a single base apart.

The CDR3 starts with the cysteine, ends with the phenylalanine, and has 14 residues. The retained sequence is limited to the CDR3, 42 bases, with the frame set at the first base. A distance of 6 bases separates the germline ends of V and J, which lose 0 bases and 1 base respectively. The germline V gene encodes CDR1 MNHEY and CDR2 SVGAGI. Rearrangement joined TRBV6-5 to TRBJ1-1; confidence is insufficient to name the D gene. The source material was PBMCs or T cells enriched from blood (not recorded which). The TCR sequence derives from a man aged 35 to 55 who had recovered from COVID-19. The DNA reads as follows: TGTGCCAGCAGTTACTCGAGAAGGAACACTGAAGCTTTCTTT. Its protein product is CASSYSRRNTEAFF.